This TCR beta chain was identified during a study of blood T cell repertoires in COVID-19. Across the whole study: The samples span acute and convalescent COVID-19 from the United States, Italy and Spain. PBMCs, B-cell-depleted T cells, or T cells provided the cDNA or gDNA that made up the material.

In the original analysis: How many nucleated cells were present was estimated from reference gene primer amplification. Only in-frame clones appear in the TCRdb table, and some are missing; sequencing was by immunoSEQ multiplex PCR. D and trimming were read from the DNA, whereas the V and J calls and clone size are those reported in that table. Counted here are 200,000 to 300,000 clones, approximately 86% occurring once; the ten biggest clones make up 7.2%. The CDR3 runs 15 residues. The V end was cut by 0 bases, the J end by 8 bases, with 16 bases between. CDR1 and CDR2 (germline): LGHNA, YNFKEQ. The chain is built from TRBV4-2 and TRBJ1-1; weak D call: TRBD1 (6 bases). The sequence was collected from a man aged 60 to 75 who had recovered from COVID-19. Sequencing used peripheral blood. The CDR3 reads CASSQDLKGGEEAFF. The CDR3 region has the DNA TGTGCCAGCAGCCAAGATCTTAAGGGGGGGGAAGAAGCTTTCTTT.